This T cell receptor beta chain was observed in a study of shared clonotypes between healthy human individuals. Study results and limitations: Larger estimated richness was generally seen in naive subsets than in memory subsets. Investigators expected sequencing depth to affect clonotype sharing among donors. Blood alone was sampled, and tissue repertoires likely differ.

Notes on this clone: Its antigen is not known.

It was CD45RO-negative cells, positively selected for CCR7, that made up naive CD8 cells, with terminally differentiated effector memory CD45RA+ cells excluded. The germline gives CDR1 SGHKS, CDR2 YYEKEE (reference sequence). This CDR3 is built from 15 residues. The V gene lost 0 bases and the J gene lost 0 bases, with 9 bases spanning the gap. The method was immunoSEQ multiplex PCR; TCRdb's version includes in-frame clones alone and lacks a portion of them. Of more than 2 million clones in the sample, around 93% were seen once. This sequence was found in a man younger than 35 in good health. Some clones in this sample may be carry-over from other donors' samples. Sequences were obtained from naive CD8+ T cells from PBMCs. The chain recombines TRBV5-5 with TRBJ1-2; D unclear. The CDR3 bases are TGTGCCAGCAGCTTGGATGACACAACTAACTATGGCTACACCTTC. Its translation is CASSLDDTTNYGYTF.